The next 21 T cell receptor beta chains were all read from a single sample in a study of neoadjuvant anti-PD-1 for oral cavity cancer. Noted time point: after neoadjuvant nivolumab, at surgical resection. Data came from immunoSEQ multiplex PCR; TCRdb stores just in-frame clones and leaves some out. The profile shows 72,000 or so clones, 86% of them singletons. The sample in question was PBMCs, obtained after nivolumab (anti-PD-1) treatment. The source is a person aged 35-80 years with oral cavity squamous cell carcinoma.

This clone was seen just once. Relative to the germline gene, one junction end is altered; a read error may explain this. The rearrangement joins TRBV28 to TRBJ2-1; no clear D gene. Germline CDR1 reads MDHEN; CDR2 reads SYDVKM. This CDR3 comprises 12 residues. DNA for the CDR3: TGTGCCAGCAGTTTATACTACGATGAGCAGTTCTTC. Translating gives CASSLYYDEQFF.

The chain joins TRBV19 to TRBJ2-1; 8 bases are shared with TRBD2. The V segment lost 5 bases and the J segment 3 bases; nucleotides outside the gene matches: 6. This CDR3 region has 15 residues. Germline V gene sequence: CDR1 LNHDA, CDR2 SQIVND (reference sequence). CDR3 nucleotides: TGTGCCAGTAGTCCGACTAGCGAGGACTACAATGAGCAGTTCTTC. It codes for CASSPTSEDYNEQFF.

The chain recombines TRBV7-9 with TRBJ1-1; no firm D call. The CDR3 loop spans 14 amino acids. Germline-derived CDR1 and CDR2 are SEHNR and FQNEAQ (reference sequence). V was clipped by 5 bases and J by 5 bases, with 15 bases between them. The CDR3 protein is CASSTFLGWTEAFF. In nucleotides, the CDR3 is TGTGCCAGCAGCACTTTTTTAGGATGGACTGAAGCTTTCTTT.

V and J are TRBV21-1 and TRBJ2-3. TRBV21-1 is a recognized pseudogene. CDR3 length: 17 residues. The CDR3 sequence: CASSPPVGMASTDTQYF. The CDR3 nucleotides are TGTGCCAGCAGCCCCCCCGTTGGAATGGCAAGCACAGATACGCAGTATTTT.

The CDR3, as DNA: TGTGCCAGCTCACCAGGGAGGTGGAGCAATCAGCCCCAGCATTTT. It encodes CASSPGRWSNQPQHF. The gene calls are TRBV18 and TRBJ1-5; D is unclear. Germline lookup yields CDR1 KGHSH and CDR2 LQKENI. CDR3 length equals 15 residues. Trimming left V 2 bases short and J 1 base short, with 9 bases between.

The chain has TRBV9 and TRBJ1-2; 8 positions match TRBD1. V dropped 3 bases and J dropped 4; count of bases not matched to a gene: 8. Germline V gene lookup returns CDR1 SGDLS and CDR2 YYNGEE. This CDR3 region has 15 residues. The CDR3 protein is CASSETTGVLYGYTF. The CDR3 coding sequence is TGTGCCAGCAGCGAGACGACAGGGGTACTCTATGGCTACACCTTC.

The J gene is TRBJ2-7, the V gene TRBV6-6, with a weak D call TRBD1 (6 bases). The germline V and J ends were trimmed by 0 bases and 4 bases, with 10 bases remaining between them. CDR3 length: 14 residues. Germline CDR1 reads MNHNY; CDR2 reads SVGAGI (reference sequence). CDR3 in amino acids: CASSYSTGPYEQYF. The CDR3 bases are TGTGCCAGCAGTTACTCGACAGGCCCGTACGAGCAGTACTTC.

The chain carries TRBV6-5 and TRBJ2-5, with a weak D call TRBD2 (5 bases). The CDR3 sequence is 15 residues long. Germline CDR1 and CDR2: MNHEY and SVGAGI. The germline V and J ends were trimmed by 0 bases and 5 bases, with 13 bases remaining between them. The CDR3 reads CASSYSSGVGETQYF. In DNA, the CDR3 is TGTGCCAGCAGTTACTCGTCCGGGGTTGGGGAGACCCAGTACTTC.

This clone was detected only a few times. The V and J genes are TRBV9 and TRBJ1-1, with a tentative D call TRBD1 (6 bases). Looked up from germline, CDR1 is SGDLS and CDR2 is YYNGEE. The CDR3 has 13 residues. Trimming left V 3 bases short and J 6 bases short, with 12 bases between. CDR3 sequence reads: CASSAKQGPEAFF. CDR3 bases: TGTGCCAGCAGCGCAAAACAGGGCCCTGAAGCTTTCTTT.

This chain links TRBV4-2 with TRBJ1-1, with a tentative D call TRBD1 (5 bases). Germline loops: CDR1 LGHNA, CDR2 YNFKEQ. V was trimmed by 2 bases and J by 11 bases, leaving 18 bases between them. The CDR3 extends over 14 amino acids. CDR3 DNA: TGTGCCAGCAGCCAATTGTGGACCCGGGACGCGGCTTTCTTT. Translated: CASSQLWTRDAAFF.

The chain joins TRBV7-9 to TRBJ1-2; 10 bases line up with TRBD1. V lost 5 bases to trimming and J lost 4 bases; unmatched junction nucleotides: 13. The CDR3 runs 17 residues. Germline CDR1 reads SEHNR; CDR2 reads FQNEAQ (reference sequence). CDR3 in DNA: TGTGCCAGCAGCACGACAGGGGGCCCTAAGGGGGGCTATGGCTACACCTTC. Translated, it gives CASSTTGGPKGGYGYTF.

The rearrangement joins TRBV4-1 to TRBJ1-2; D remains unclear. CDR1 is MGHRA and CDR2 is YSYEKL in the germline V gene. The CDR3 spans 14 residues. Deletions cut 0 bases from V and 7 bases from J, with 12 bases between. CDR3 protein: CASSQEVLAVGYTF. As DNA, the CDR3 is TGCGCCAGCAGCCAAGAGGTCCTAGCGGTTGGCTACACCTTC.

CDR3 protein: CASTPGGTDYNEQFF. The CDR3, as DNA: TGTGCCAGTACCCCAGGGGGGACAGACTACAATGAGCAGTTCTTC. The chain has TRBV19 and TRBJ2-1; perhaps TRBD1 as D (7 bases). Germline lookup yields CDR1 LNHDA and CDR2 SQIVND (reference sequence). This CDR3 region has 15 residues. Trimming removed 7 bases from V and 3 bases from J, with 16 bases in between.

The chain links TRBV6-1 to TRBJ2-1; TRBD1 matches at 8 bases. This CDR3 has 14 amino acids. V was pared by 5 bases and J by 10 bases, with 10 bases of the junction left unmatched. Germline V lookup: CDR1 MNHNS, CDR2 SASEGT. CDR3 bases: TGTGCCAGCAGTTGGCTCCAGGGGGCGGGGGAGCAGTTCTTC. Translation: CASSWLQGAGEQFF.

V gene TRBV20-1 combines with J gene TRBJ2-1; D gene unclear. Trimming pared 3 bases from V and 10 bases from J, leaving 10 bases between. From germline, CDR1 is DFQATT and CDR2 SNEGSKA (reference sequence). This CDR3 spans 11 amino acids. The CDR3 here is CSASRQLEQFF. CDR3 coding DNA: TGCAGTGCTAGTCGGCAGTTGGAGCAGTTCTTC.

The chain uses TRBV7-2 and TRBJ1-5; D possibly corresponds to TRBD1 (6 bases). V dropped 4 bases and J dropped 0 bases, with 10 bases sitting between them. The CDR3 loop spans 15 amino acids. Germline V lookup: CDR1 SGHTA, CDR2 FQGNSA. The chain's CDR3 is CASSSQGHSNQPQHF. The CDR3, as DNA: TGTGCCAGCAGCTCCCAGGGGCATAGCAATCAGCCCCAGCATTTT.

The genes are TRBV7-9 and TRBJ2-2; TRBD2 is a possible D gene (5 bases). V gave up 3 bases and J gave up 4 bases, with 12 bases separating them. The CDR3 consists of 15 residues. Germline CDR1 SEHNR, CDR2 FQNEAQ (reference sequence). CDR3 amino acids: CASSFNGAVTGELFF. In DNA form, the CDR3 reads TGTGCCAGCAGCTTTAACGGAGCGGTCACCGGGGAGCTGTTTTTT.

The chain joins TRBV5-1 to TRBJ1-2; D gene ambiguous. This CDR3 has 15 amino acids. Trimming cost V 3 bases and J 4 bases, with 16 bases left between them. Per the germline V gene, CDR1 is SGHRS and CDR2 is YFSETQ. CDR3 sequence (DNA): TGCGCCAGCAGCTCCCATCCTGAGGGCGCCTATGGCTACACCTTC. This sequence encodes CASSSHPEGAYGYTF. Looking up the rest from reference TRBV5-1 and TRBJ1-2 gives the full variable domain: KAGVTQTPRYLIKTRGQQVTLSCSPISGHRSVSWYQQTPGQGLQFLFEYFSETQRNKGNFPGRFSGRQFSNSRSEMNVSTLELGDSALYLCASSSHPEGAYGYTFGSGTRLTVV.

This clone has just one count. This chain's CDR3 is CAERTGRLGANVLTF. DNA for the CDR3: TGTGCCGAACGGACAGGGCGCCTGGGGGCCAACGTCCTGACTTTC. The gene calls are TRBV7-2 and TRBJ2-6; 8 bases are shared with TRBD1. Trimming cost V 11 bases and J 4 bases; bases outside gene matches: 10. The germline V gene has CDR1 SGHTA and CDR2 FQGNSA. CDR3 length: 15 residues.

The chain joins TRBV9 to TRBJ1-4, with D possibly matching TRBD1 (6 bases). This CDR3 is 18 amino acids long. Between the trimmed V and J ends, which lost 2 bases and 4 bases, there was a span of 21 bases. Germline V lookup: CDR1 SGDLS, CDR2 YYNGEE. DNA for the CDR3: TGTGCCAGCAGCGTTGGGTCCGGGCAGGGGTTCATTAATGAAAAACTGTTTTTT. This translates into CASSVGSGQGFINEKLFF.

CDR3 DNA sequence: TGTGCCAGCAGCTACAGGGGTTCTTGGCAGTACTTC. Translating it yields CASSYRGSWQYF. V and J are TRBV14 and TRBJ2-7; 7 nucleotides align to TRBD1. The CDR3 runs 12 residues. V lost 5 bases and J lost 9; bases outside the gene matches: 7. Germline V gene data show CDR1 as SGHDN and CDR2 as FVKESK.